The entry below describes one T cell receptor beta chain. Its antigen is unidentified. The entry originates in a study of glioma-infiltrating T cells after dendritic cell vaccination. Broader study findings: Estimated pretreatment TIL content predicted outcome after dendritic cell vaccination.

Primers: 60 V beta forward and 13 J beta reverse. Some clones are missing from TCRdb's copy, which holds only in-frame ones; the method was immunoSEQ multiplex PCR. The table includes approximately 90,000 clones, around four fifths detected once. Time point indicated: after dendritic cell vaccination, including at tumor progression/relapse. No glioblastoma patient carried an isocitrate dehydrogenase mutation. Before vaccination, two weeks after the third vaccination, and at progression, PBMC were collected. This receptor was taken from a human donor with glioblastoma. This specimen was blood, taken after dendritic cell vaccination.

CDR3 sequence (DNA): TGCAGCGTGGCCCCTGACAGGGGGCGCACAGATACGCAGTATTTT. It specifies CSVAPDRGRTDTQYF. V and J are TRBV29-1 and TRBJ2-3, with 10 bases fitting TRBD1. The CDR3 is 15 amino acids. J lost 1 base, V lost 6 bases, and 7 bases had no gene match. CDR1 and CDR2 (germline): SQVTM, ANQGSEA.